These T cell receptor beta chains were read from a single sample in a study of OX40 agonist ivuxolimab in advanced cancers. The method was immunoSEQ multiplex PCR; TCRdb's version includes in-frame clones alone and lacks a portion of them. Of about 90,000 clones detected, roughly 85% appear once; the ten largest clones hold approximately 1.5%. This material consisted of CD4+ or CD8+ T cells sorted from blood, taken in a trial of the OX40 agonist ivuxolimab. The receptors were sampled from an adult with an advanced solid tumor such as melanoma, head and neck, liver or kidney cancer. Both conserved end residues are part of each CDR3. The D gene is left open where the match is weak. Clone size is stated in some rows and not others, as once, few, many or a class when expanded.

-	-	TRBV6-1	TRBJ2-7	CASRSLDEQYF	TGTGCCAGCCGTAGCCTTGACGAGCAGTACTTC
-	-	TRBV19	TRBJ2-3	CASSRRRAAADTQYF	TGTGCCAGTAGCCGACGTCGGGCAGCGGCAGATACGCAGTATTTT
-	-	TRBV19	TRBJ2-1	CASSPRAVRSYNEQFF	TGTGCCAGTAGTCCGAGGGCGGTGCGCTCCTACAATGAGCAGTTCTTC
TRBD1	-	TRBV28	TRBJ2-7	CASSLTGVSSYEQYF	TGTGCCAGCAGCCTGACAGGGGTCAGCTCCTACGAGCAGTACTTC
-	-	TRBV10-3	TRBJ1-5	CAIAPGGESNQPQHF	TGTGCCATCGCTCCGGGAGGGGAGAGCAATCAGCCCCAGCATTTT
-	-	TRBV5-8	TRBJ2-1	CASSGQTWYNEQFF	TGTGCCAGCTCCGGGCAGACATGGTACAATGAGCAGTTCTTC
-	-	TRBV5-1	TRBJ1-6	CASSLGTASSPLHF	TGCGCCAGCAGCTTAGGAACAGCTAGTTCACCCCTCCACTTT
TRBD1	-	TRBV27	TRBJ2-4	CASSLLGQAENIQYF	TGTGCCAGCAGTCTGCTGGGACAGGCAGAAAACATTCAGTACTTC
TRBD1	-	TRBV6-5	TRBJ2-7	CASKDRGEAYEQYF	TGTGCCAGCAAGGACAGGGGGGAGGCCTACGAGCAGTACTTC
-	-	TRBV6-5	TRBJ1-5	CASSPTSSQPQHF	TGTGCCAGCAGTCCCACATCCAGTCAGCCCCAGCATTTT
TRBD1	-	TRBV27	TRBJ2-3	CASSSFSGTGDTQYF	TGTGCCAGCAGTTCGTTCTCCGGGACAGGGGATACGCAGTATTTT
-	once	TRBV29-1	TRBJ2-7	CSVGGRDYEQYF	TGCAGCGTTGGGGGCAGGGACTACGAGCAGTACTTC
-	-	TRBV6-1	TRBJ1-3	CASRGTLISGNTIYF	TGTGCCAGCAGGGGGACATTGATCTCTGGAAACACCATATATTTT
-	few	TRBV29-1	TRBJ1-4	CSVVENEKLFF	TGCAGCGTTGTCGAGAATGAAAAACTGTTTTTT
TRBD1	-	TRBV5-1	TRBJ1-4	CASRGGTDEKLFF	TGCGCCAGCAGAGGGGGGACAGATGAAAAACTGTTTTTT
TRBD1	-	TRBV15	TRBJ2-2	CATSRAWDRGRTGELFF	TGTGCCACCAGCAGGGCCTGGGACAGGGGGCGGACCGGGGAGCTGTTTTTT
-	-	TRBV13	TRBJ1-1	CASSRNRETEAFF	TGTGCCAGCAGCCGGAACAGGGAAACTGAAGCTTTCTTT
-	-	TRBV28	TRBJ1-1	CASNTPRVPQTEAFF	TGTGCCAGCAATACCCCTAGGGTACCACAAACTGAAGCTTTCTTT
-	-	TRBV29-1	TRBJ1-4	CSVRATNEKLFF	TGCAGCGTCAGGGCGACTAATGAAAAACTGTTTTTT
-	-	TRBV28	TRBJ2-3	CASSGGGGYTDTQYF	TGTGCCAGCAGTGGAGGGGGAGGATACACAGATACGCAGTATTTT
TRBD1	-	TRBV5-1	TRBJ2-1	CASSIRDRGYNEQFF	TGCGCCAGCAGCATCCGGGACAGGGGCTACAATGAGCAGTTCTTC
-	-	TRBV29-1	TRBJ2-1	CSVNLVNEQFF	TGCAGCGTAAATCTGGTCAATGAGCAGTTCTTC
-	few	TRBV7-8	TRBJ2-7	CATTRRDTLFQYF	TGTGCCACCACCCGGCGGGACACGTTGTTCCAGTACTTC
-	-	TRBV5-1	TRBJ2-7	CASSLVGLSYEQYF	TGCGCCAGCAGCTTGGTGGGACTGAGCTACGAGCAGTACTTC
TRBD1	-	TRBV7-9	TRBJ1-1	CASSFRTGPMNTEAFF	TGTGCCAGCAGCTTCCGGACAGGTCCCATGAACACTGAAGCTTTCTTT
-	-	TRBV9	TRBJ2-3	CASSPPGTSGDTQYF	TGTGCCAGCAGCCCCCCCGGGACCTCCGGCGATACGCAGTATTTT
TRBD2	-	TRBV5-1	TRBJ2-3	CASSFRTSGRDTDTQYF	TGCGCCAGCAGCTTCCGGACTAGCGGGAGGGACACAGATACGCAGTATTTT
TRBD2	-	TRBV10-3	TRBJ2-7	CAISGLAASSYEQYF	TGTGCCATCAGTGGACTAGCGGCGAGCTCCTACGAGCAGTACTTC
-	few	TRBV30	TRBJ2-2	CAWSRDSNTGELFF	TGTGCCTGGAGTAGGGACTCGAACACCGGGGAGCTGTTTTTT
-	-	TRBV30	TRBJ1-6	CAWSVGTAGGSPLHF	TGTGCCTGGAGTGTCGGGACCGCCGGGGGTTCACCCCTCCACTTT
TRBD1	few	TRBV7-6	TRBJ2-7	CASSFTQGTYEQYF	TGTGCCAGCAGCTTTACACAGGGGACCTACGAGCAGTACTTC
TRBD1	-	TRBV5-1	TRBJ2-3	CASSPGQGTATQYF	TGCGCCAGCAGCCCCGGACAGGGGACTGCTACGCAGTATTTT
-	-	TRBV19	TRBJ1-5	CASSIYRVGNQPQHF	TGTGCCAGTAGTATATACAGGGTGGGCAATCAGCCCCAGCATTTT
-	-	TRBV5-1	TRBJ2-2	CASSSQGPGELFF	TGCGCCAGCAGCTCACAGGGTCCCGGGGAGCTGTTTTTT
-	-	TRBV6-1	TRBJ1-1	CASSVGGYTEAFF	TGTGCCAGCAGTGTTGGGGGGTACACTGAAGCTTTCTTT
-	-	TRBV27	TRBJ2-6	CASSYPGANVLTF	TGTGCCAGCAGTTACCCTGGGGCCAACGTCCTGACTTTC
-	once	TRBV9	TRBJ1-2	CASSVGGSNYGYTF	TGTGCCAGCAGCGTCGGTGGATCTAACTATGGCTACACCTTC
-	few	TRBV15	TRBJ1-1	CATSRQTALNTEAFF	TGTGCCACCAGCAGACAGACGGCGTTGAACACTGAAGCTTTCTTT
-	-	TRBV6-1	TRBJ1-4	CASSLSHRPNEKLFF	TGTGCCAGCAGCCTTAGTCACAGGCCAAATGAAAAACTGTTTTTT
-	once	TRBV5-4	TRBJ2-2	CASSSTSANTGELFF	TGTGCCAGCAGCTCTACATCTGCGAACACCGGGGAGCTGTTTTTT
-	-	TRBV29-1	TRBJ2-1	CSSRREGGYNEQFF	TGCAGCTCCAGGCGTGAGGGGGGATACAATGAGCAGTTCTTC
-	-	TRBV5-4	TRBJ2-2	CASSFAGANGELFF	TGTGCCAGCAGCTTCGCGGGGGCGAACGGGGAGCTGTTTTTT
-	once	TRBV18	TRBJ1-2	CASSLEGIRGYTF	TGTGCCAGCTCACTAGAGGGGATAAGAGGCTACACCTTC